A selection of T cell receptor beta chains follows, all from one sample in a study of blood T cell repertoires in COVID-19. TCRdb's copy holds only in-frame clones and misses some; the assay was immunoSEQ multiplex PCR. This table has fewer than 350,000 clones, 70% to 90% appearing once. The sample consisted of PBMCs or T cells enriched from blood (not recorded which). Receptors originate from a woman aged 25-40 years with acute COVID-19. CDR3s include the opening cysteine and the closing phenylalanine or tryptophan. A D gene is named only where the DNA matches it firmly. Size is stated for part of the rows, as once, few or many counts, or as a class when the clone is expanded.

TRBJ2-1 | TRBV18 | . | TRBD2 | TGTGCCAGCTCACGGGGACTAGCGGAAACCGGGGAGCAGTTCTTC | CASSRGLAETGEQFF
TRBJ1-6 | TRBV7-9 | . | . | TGTGCCAGCAGCCGGGGCTATAATTCACCCCTCCACTTT | CASSRGYNSPLHF
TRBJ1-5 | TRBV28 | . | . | TGTGCCAGCGTCCGGACAGTTTCCCTTAGCAATCAGCCCCAGCATTTT | CASVRTVSLSNQPQHF
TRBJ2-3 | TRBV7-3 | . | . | TGTGCCAGCAGCGGGGGTAGCGGCCCGGGGGATACGCAGTATTTT | CASSGGSGPGDTQYF
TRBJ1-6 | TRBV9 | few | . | TGTGCCAGCAGCGTAGCTACGAGGGTGTCCTATAATTCACCCCTCCACTTT | CASSVATRVSYNSPLHF
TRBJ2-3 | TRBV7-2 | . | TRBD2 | TGTGCCAGCAGCTTATTAGCGGGCCCCGACCCAGATACGCAGTATTTT | CASSLLAGPDPDTQYF
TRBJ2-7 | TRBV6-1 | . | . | TGTGCCAGCAGTCCGGAGGGCCCGACCTACGAGCAGTACTTC | CASSPEGPTYEQYF
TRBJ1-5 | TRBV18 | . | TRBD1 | TGTGCCAGCTCACCCGTCGGACAGGGCAATCAGCCCCAGCATTTT | CASSPVGQGNQPQHF
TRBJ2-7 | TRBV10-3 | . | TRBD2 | TGTGCCATGACTAGCGGGAGTAACTACGAGCAGTACTTC | CAMTSGSNYEQYF
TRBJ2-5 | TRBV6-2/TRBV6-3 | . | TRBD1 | TGTGCCAGCAGTCTTGGGCTACCGGGGGACAGGGATGAGACCCAGTACTTC | CASSLGLPGDRDETQYF
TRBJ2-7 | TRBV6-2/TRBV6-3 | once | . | TGTGCCAGCAGTTCCACCACAGGGGAGCAGTACTTC | CASSSTTGEQYF
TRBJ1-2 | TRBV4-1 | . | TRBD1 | TGCGCCAGCAAGGAATCAGGACAGGACTATGGCTACACCTTC | CASKESGQDYGYTF
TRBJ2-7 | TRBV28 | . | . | TGTGCCAGCAGTTTCCCCTTGCGGGGACCCTCCTACGAGCAGTACTTC | CASSFPLRGPSYEQYF
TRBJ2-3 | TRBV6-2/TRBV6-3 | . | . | TGTGCCAGCAGTCCCCAGTGGAGCGGCACAGATACGCAGTATTTT | CASSPQWSGTDTQYF
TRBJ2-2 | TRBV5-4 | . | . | TGTGCCAGCAGCTCCCCATTGGGCAGGGAGAACACCGGGGAGCTGTTTTTT | CASSSPLGRENTGELFF
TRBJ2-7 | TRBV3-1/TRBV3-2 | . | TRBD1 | TGTGCCAGCAGCCAAGTCAGGGGGAGCGAGCAGTACTTC | CASSQVRGSEQYF
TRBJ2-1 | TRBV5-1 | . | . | TGCGCCAGCAGCTTGGAAGCGGCAGATTACAATGAGCAGTTCTTC | CASSLEAADYNEQFF
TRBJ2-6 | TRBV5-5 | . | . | TGTGCCAGCAGCTTGACAGATTCTGGGGCCAACGTCCTGACTTTC | CASSLTDSGANVLTF
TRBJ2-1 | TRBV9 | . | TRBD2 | TGTGCCAGCAGCACCCGACTAGCGGTCTACAATGAGCAGTTCTTC | CASSTRLAVYNEQFF
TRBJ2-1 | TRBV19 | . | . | TGTGCCAGTAGTAGGGGACAGTACAGTGCTAGCGGGTACAATGAGCAGTTCTTC | CASSRGQYSASGYNEQFF
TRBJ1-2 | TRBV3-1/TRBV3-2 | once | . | TGTGCCAGCAGCCAAGATGTCAGTACCTATGGCTACACCTTC | CASSQDVSTYGYTF
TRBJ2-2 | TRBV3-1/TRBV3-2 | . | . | TGTGCCAGCAGCCAAGATGCGGGGGCCACCGGGGAGCTGTTTTTT | CASSQDAGATGELFF
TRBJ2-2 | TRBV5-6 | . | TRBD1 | TGTGCCAGCAGCTCGAGACAGGGGGCCGGGGAGCTGTTTTTT | CASSSRQGAGELFF
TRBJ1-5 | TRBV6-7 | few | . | TGTGCCAGCAGTTACCCTAATAAGGGGAGCAATCAGCCCCAGCATTTT | CASSYPNKGSNQPQHF
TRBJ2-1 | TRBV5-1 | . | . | TGCGCCAGCGGGGACGGACAGCTGAATGAGCAGTTCTTC | CASGDGQLNEQFF
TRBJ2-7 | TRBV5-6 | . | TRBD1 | TGTGCCAGCAGCTTACTTGGGACAGACCCCTACGAGCAGTACTTC | CASSLLGTDPYEQYF
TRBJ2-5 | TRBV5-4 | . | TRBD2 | TGTGCCAGCAGCTTGGTGGGACTAGCGTTCAGAGGGGAGACCCAGTACTTC | CASSLVGLAFRGETQYF
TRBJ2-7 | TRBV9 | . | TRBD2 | TGTGCCAGCAGCCTAGGCCCCAGCGGGGGCCAGAACGAGCAGTACTTC | CASSLGPSGGQNEQYF
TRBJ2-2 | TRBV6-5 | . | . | TGTGCCAGCGGGGAGACTACCCCTGCCGGGGAGCTGTTTTTT | CASGETTPAGELFF
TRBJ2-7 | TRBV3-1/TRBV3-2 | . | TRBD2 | TGTGCCAGCGGAATGACCGGGACTAGCTCCTACGAGCAGTACTTC | CASGMTGTSSYEQYF
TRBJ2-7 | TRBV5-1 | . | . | TGCGCCAGCAGGACGGGAGCTCCGGACGAGCAGTACTTC | CASRTGAPDEQYF
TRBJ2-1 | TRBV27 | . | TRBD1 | TGTGCCAGCAGTCCGACAGGGATCCACAATGAGCAGTTCTTC | CASSPTGIHNEQFF
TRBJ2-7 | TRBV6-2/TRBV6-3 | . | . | TGTGCCAGCAGTTATCTCTACGAGCAGTACTTC | CASSYLYEQYF
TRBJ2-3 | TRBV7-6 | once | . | TGTGCCAGCAGTTCCCGCCCGGGAGCACAGAGCACAGATACGCAGTATTTT | CASSSRPGAQSTDTQYF
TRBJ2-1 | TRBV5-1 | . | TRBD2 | TGCGCCAGCAGCCCAGGGACTAGCGGGAGGAATGAGCAGTTCTTC | CASSPGTSGRNEQFF
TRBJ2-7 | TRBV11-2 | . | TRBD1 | TGTGCCAGCAGCTTAGCGACAGGGGCCCTTTACGAGCAGTACTTC | CASSLATGALYEQYF
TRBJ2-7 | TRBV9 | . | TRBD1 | TGTGCCAGCAGCCCCGACAGGGTGGACGAGCAGTACTTC | CASSPDRVDEQYF
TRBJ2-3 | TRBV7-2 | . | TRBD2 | TGTGCCAGCAGCTTAGGTCTAGCGGGAGGGTCCAGAACGCAGTATTTT | CASSLGLAGGSRTQYF
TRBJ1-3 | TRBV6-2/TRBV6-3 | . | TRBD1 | TGTGCCAGCAGTACCGACAGGGGTGGAAACACCATATATTTT | CASSTDRGGNTIYF
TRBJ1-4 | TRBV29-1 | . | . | TGCAGCGTTGGGGCAGGGGCTTATGAAAAACTGTTTTTT | CSVGAGAYEKLFF
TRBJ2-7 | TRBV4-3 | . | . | TGCGCCAGCAGCCAAGATTCAGGGGACTACGAGCAGTACTTC | CASSQDSGDYEQYF
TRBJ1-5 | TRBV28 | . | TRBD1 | TGTGCCAGCAGGAGACAGGGGAGCGGCAATCAGCCCCAGCATTTT | CASRRQGSGNQPQHF
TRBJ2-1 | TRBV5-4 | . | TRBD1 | TGTGCCAGCACCCTGGGGACAGCCCCTAGGAATGAGCAGTTCTTC | CASTLGTAPRNEQFF
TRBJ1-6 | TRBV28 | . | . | TGTGCCAGCAGTTTGTTCTGGGGCCCAACACATTCACCCCTCCACTTT | CASSLFWGPTHSPLHF
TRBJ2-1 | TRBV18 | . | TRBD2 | TGTGCCAGCTCACCCGTGACTAGCGGGGGTGAGCAGTTCTTC | CASSPVTSGGEQFF